One and the same sample provided the 19 T cell receptor beta chains below, sequenced in a study of read filtering for tumor transcriptome and immune sequencing. This library used roughly 400 ng RNA and molecular barcoded adaptors spanning alpha/delta and beta/gamma chains. TCRdb reprocessed the reads with MiXCR, giving one entry per CDR3 protein. The table includes 75,000 to 95,000 distinct CDR3 sequences, around a fifth detected once. Sequenced material: a population of CD138-negative cells sorted from bone marrow. The receptors originated from a donor at least 40 years old with multiple myeloma.

Concerning this clonotype itself: A much larger clone is a single base away; this may be a read error. A read error is likely, as this CDR3 ends without the conserved phenylalanine or tryptophan. The J gene is TRBJ1-4, the V gene TRBV7-2, with D hard to call. V was clipped by 2 bases and J by 0 bases, with 7 bases between them. Germline V gene lookup returns CDR1 SGHTA and CDR2 FQGNSA. There are 15 residues in the CDR3. CDR3 DNA: TGTGCCAGCAGCTTACGGATTGCAACTAATGAAAAACTGTTTCTT. This gives the protein CASSLRIATNEKLFL.

A note on this clonotype: A much bigger clone sits one base away, suggesting this may be a read error. The V and J genes are TRBV6-1 and TRBJ1-2; 7 bases are shared with TRBD1. The CDR3 has 15 amino acids. Germline-derived CDR1 and CDR2 are MNHNS and SASEGT. CDR3 nucleotide sequence: TGTGCCAGCCTAAAGTCGGGACAGTTAAAATATGGCTACGCCTTC. Its translation: CASLKSGQLKYGYAF.

This clonotype was seen many times. The V call is TRBV11-2, the J call TRBJ2-1; 11 bases are shared with TRBD2. J gave up 5 bases and V 5 bases, and 8 bases lay outside the gene matches. The germline gives CDR1 SGHAT, CDR2 FQNNGV. This CDR3 is built from 16 residues. CDR3 coding DNA: TGTGCCAGCAGCCCAATTCCGGGACTAGCGGACAATGAGCAGTTCTTC. Translating gives CASSPIPGLADNEQFF.

A remark on this clonotype: This may stem from a read error, because a much larger clone lies one nucleotide away. This chain connects TRBV18 to TRBJ2-7, with D unclear. Germline V gives CDR1 KGHSH, CDR2 LQKENI. The V gene lost 6 bases and the J gene lost 3 bases, with 9 bases spanning the gap. This CDR3 is 12 amino acids long. The CDR3 coding sequence is TGTGCCAGCTCCGTTGACAACTACGAGCAGTACTTC. Amino acid sequence: CASSVDNYEQYF.

The V and J genes are TRBV20-1 and TRBJ1-1, with D possibly TRBD1 on 5 matching bases. Germline V gene sequence: CDR1 DFQATT, CDR2 SNEGSKA (reference sequence). The CDR3 loop spans 16 amino acids. Trimming cost V 2 bases and J 5 bases, with 21 bases left between them. This CDR3 is CSARPLRGWVGTEAFF. CDR3 in DNA: TGCAGTGCTAGACCTCTTCGGGGCTGGGTGGGAACTGAAGCTTTCTTT.

Concerning this clonotype itself: A much larger clone lies a single base off, so this may be a read error. The J gene is TRBJ2-5, the V gene TRBV4-1; TRBD1 might be the D (6 bases). Between the trimmed V and J ends, which lost 0 bases and 4 bases, there was a span of 12 bases. Looked up from germline, CDR1 is MGHRA and CDR2 is YSYEKL. This CDR3 has 15 residues. The CDR3 DNA reads as TGCGCCAGCAGCCAAGACCTGACAGGAGGAGAGACCCAGTACTTC. Translation gives CASSQDLTGGETQYF.

Many counts were recorded for this clonotype. This chain joins TRBV19 and TRBJ1-5; no reliable D call. The V end lost 3 bases, the J end lost 7 bases, and 13 bases lay between the germline ends. The CDR3 consists of 14 residues. The germline V gene has CDR1 LNHDA and CDR2 SQIVND (reference sequence). The CDR3: CASSIGGFGQPQHF. CDR3 nucleotide sequence: TGTGCCAGTAGTATCGGTGGGTTTGGGCAGCCCCAGCATTTT. The entire variable domain, with the rest obtained from reference TRBV19 and TRBJ1-5, is as follows: DGGITQSPKYLFRKEGQNVTLSCEQNLNHDAMYWYRQDPGQGLRLIYYSQIVNDFQKGDIAEGYSVSREKKESFPLTVTSAQKNPTAFYLCASSIGGFGQPQHFGDGTRLSIL.

This sequence joins TRBV12-3 or TRBV12-4 and TRBJ2-7; D possibly uses TRBD1 or TRBD2 (5 bases each). The CDR3 runs 14 residues. Trimming took 3 bases from V and 4 from J, leaving 13 bases between them. The DNA for the CDR3 is TGTGCCAGCAGTTTTCTTTGGGGCGGGTACGAGCAGTACTTC. It is translated as CASSFLWGGYEQYF.

This clonotype has only a few counts. A much more abundant neighbour one base away suggests this may be a read error. The genes are TRBV28 and TRBJ2-1; the D gene could be TRBD1 or TRBD2 (5 bases each). Trimming cost V 7 bases and J 6 bases, with 31 bases left between them. This CDR3 region has 19 residues. Per germline, CDR1 MDHEN and CDR2 SYDVKM. The CDR3 DNA is TGTGCCAGCACTCCATTGAGGAAGGGGCCCCGGAATAGCGTCAATGAGCAGTTCTTC. Encoded protein: CASTPLRKGPRNSVNEQFF.

This clonotype was detected many times. CDR3 protein: CASSLVASGGLYNEQFF. The CDR3 DNA follows: TGTGCCAGCAGCTTAGTGGCTAGCGGGGGTCTCTACAATGAGCAGTTCTTC. The chain combines TRBV7-8 with TRBJ2-1, with 10 nucleotides matching TRBD2. V shed 1 base, J shed 3 bases, and the junction held 6 bases outside the gene matches. CDR1 is SGHVS and CDR2 is FQNEAQ in the germline V gene. CDR3 length: 17 amino acids. Full variable domain (rest looked up from reference TRBV7-8 and TRBJ2-1): GAGVSQSPRYKVAKRGQDVALRCDPISGHVSLFWYQQALGQGPEFLTYFQNEAQLDKSGLPSDRFFAERPEGSVSTLKIQRTQQEDSAVYLCASSLVASGGLYNEQFFGPGTRLTVL.

As concerns this clonotype: A read error may explain this, as a much larger clone is one base away. The genes are TRBV12-3 or TRBV12-4 and TRBJ2-3; 9 bases map to TRBD2. CDR3 length: 14 residues. The CDR3 nucleotides are TGTGCCAGCAAGCTAGCGGGGTCCACAGCTACGCAGTATTTT. It codes for CASKLAGSTATQYF.

This clonotype appeared a few times. The CDR3 loop reads CSAKTGRLSNQPQHF. CDR3 bases: TGCAGTGCCAAGACAGGGCGATTGAGCAATCAGCCCCAGCATTTT. The rearrangement joins TRBV20-1 to TRBJ1-5; the match to TRBD1 covers 7 bases. V lost 6 bases and J lost 1; bases outside the gene matches: 9. The CDR3 has 15 amino acids. CDR1 DFQATT and CDR2 SNEGSKA come from the germline V gene (reference sequence).

This clonotype was detected many times. V gene TRBV4-1 combines with J gene TRBJ2-1; weak D call: TRBD2 (6 bases). Germline assignment: CDR1 MGHRA and CDR2 YSYEKL. V shed 4 bases and J shed 0 bases, with 13 bases lying between them. The CDR3 is made up of 16 amino acids. CDR3 region: CASSLWRDPSYNEQFF. Written as DNA, the CDR3 is TGCGCCAGCAGCCTTTGGCGGGACCCCTCCTACAATGAGCAGTTCTTC.

The rearrangement links TRBV28 to TRBJ2-7; the match to TRBD1 covers 7 bases. V shed 7 bases and J 0 bases; nucleotides not matched to a gene: 9. CDR3 length: 15 residues. CDR1 and CDR2 (germline): MDHEN, SYDVKM. This CDR3 is CASTPGDRLSYEQYF. For the CDR3, the DNA is TGTGCCAGCACCCCCGGGGACAGACTCTCCTACGAGCAGTACTTC.

This clonotype was picked up many times. This chain links TRBV20-1 with TRBJ2-7; D perhaps matches TRBD1 (6 bases). Germline V gene data show CDR1 as DFQATT and CDR2 as SNEGSKA (reference sequence). This CDR3 is built from 15 residues. Trimming removed 3 bases at V and 2 bases at J, with 17 bases between. CDR3 bases: TGCAGTGCTAGGGATGACAGGCGAACCACCTACGAGCAGTACTTC. Its translation is CSARDDRRTTYEQYF.

This clonotype has at least ten counts. The chain combines TRBV7-3 with TRBJ2-2; 8 bases match TRBD1. CDR3 length: 14 residues. Germline CDR1 reads SGHTA; CDR2 reads FQGTGA. Losses at the gene ends were 5 bases for V and 7 bases for J; bases not matched to a gene: 6. CDR3 protein: CASSPRGLGGELFF. CDR3 bases: TGTGCCAGCAGCCCCAGGGGGCTTGGCGGGGAGCTGTTTTTT. Based on the CDR3 plus reference TRBV7-3 and TRBJ2-2, the full variable domain is GAGVSQTPSNKVTEKGKYVELRCDPISGHTALYWYRQSLGQGPEFLIYFQGTGAADDSGLPNDRFFAVRPEGSVSTLKIQRTERGDSAVYLCASSPRGLGGELFFGEGSRLTVL.

This clonotype has ten or more counts. The chain recombines TRBV20-1 with TRBJ2-3, with D perhaps assigned TRBD1 or TRBD2 (5 bases each). Between the trimmed V and J ends, which lost 5 bases and 4 bases, there was a span of 19 bases. The CDR3 has 15 amino acids. CDR1 is DFQATT, CDR2 SNEGSKA, per germline (reference sequence). As DNA, the CDR3 is TGCAGTGCTCATCACCGGGGCCCACGGCCAGATACGCAGTATTTT. Translated, it gives CSAHHRGPRPDTQYF.

This clonotype was counted a few times. Germline and junction disagree at one end, which may indicate a read error. This chain joins TRBV5-1 and TRBJ2-4; D may be TRBD1 (6 bases). Germline V CDR1 and CDR2: SGHRS, YFSETQ. The CDR3 runs to 12 residues. As DNA, the CDR3 is TGCGCCAGCAGCTTGGAAGACAGGCCTCAAATCTTC. Its protein product is CASSLEDRPQIF.

This clonotype was observed at least ten times. The chain joins TRBV12-3 or TRBV12-4 to TRBJ1-4, with a tentative D call TRBD1 (6 bases). Between the trimmed V and J ends, which lost 6 bases and 5 bases, there was a span of 10 bases. The CDR3 runs to 13 residues. CDR3 sequence (DNA): TGTGCCAGCAGCCTAAGGGGGAATGAAAAACTGTTTTTT. Residues: CASSLRGNEKLFF.